The 5 T cell receptor beta chains below all came from one sample that was sequenced in a study of cytomegalovirus exposure and HLA in healthy donors. In the PCR, 60 Vbeta and 13 Jbeta primers were used. Some clones are missing from TCRdb's copy, which holds only in-frame ones; the method was immunoSEQ multiplex PCR. This table has 200,000 to 250,000 clones, more than 60% appearing once. Sequencing used PBMCs. These receptors all come from a girl under 10 years old in good health and CMV-seronegative.

The J gene is TRBJ2-4, the V gene TRBV6-5, with a tentative D call TRBD1 (6 bases). Trimming shortened V by 5 bases and J by 8 bases, and 13 bases separated the two germline ends. This CDR3 contains 13 residues. From germline, CDR1 is MNHEY and CDR2 SVGAGI. CDR3 DNA: TGTGCCAGCAGTCAGGGGAGTTTACACATTCAGTACTTC. This translates into CASSQGSLHIQYF.

The chain links TRBV7-9 to TRBJ2-3; TRBD2 agrees at 9 bases. Trimming took 5 bases from V and 2 from J; bases not matched to a gene: 8. Per germline, CDR1 SEHNR and CDR2 FQNEAQ (reference sequence). CDR3 size: 16 residues. The CDR3 coding sequence is TGTGCCAGCAGCGCGGCTAGCGGGATTCTCACAGATACGCAGTATTTT. This codes for CASSAASGILTDTQYF.

This rearrangement joins TRBV27 to TRBJ1-1, with a possible D match to TRBD1 (5 bases). Germline V gives CDR1 MNHEY, CDR2 SMNVEV (reference sequence). The CDR3 has 13 amino acids. Trimming pared 4 bases from V and 4 bases from J, leaving 10 bases between. CDR3 sequence: CASSWGDVTEAFF. The DNA of the CDR3 is TGTGCCAGCAGTTGGGGGGACGTCACTGAAGCTTTCTTT.

The J gene is TRBJ1-2, the V gene TRBV18; 8 nucleotides align to TRBD1. Germline V gives CDR1 KGHSH, CDR2 LQKENI. The CDR3 contains 15 residues. The V segment lost 3 bases and the J segment 4 bases; nucleotides outside the gene matches: 7. The CDR3 region has the DNA TGTGCCAGCTCACCCCAGGACAGGGTCGGCTATGGCTACACCTTC. This codes for CASSPQDRVGYGYTF.

The V call is TRBV5-1, the J call TRBJ1-3; D not certain. V was pared by 0 bases and J by 8 bases, with 12 bases between. In germline, CDR1 is SGHRS, CDR2 YFSETQ. This CDR3 contains 14 residues. As DNA, the CDR3 is TGCGCCAGCAGCTTGGGTTGGGCAAAGGACACCATATATTTT. Amino acid sequence: CASSLGWAKDTIYF.